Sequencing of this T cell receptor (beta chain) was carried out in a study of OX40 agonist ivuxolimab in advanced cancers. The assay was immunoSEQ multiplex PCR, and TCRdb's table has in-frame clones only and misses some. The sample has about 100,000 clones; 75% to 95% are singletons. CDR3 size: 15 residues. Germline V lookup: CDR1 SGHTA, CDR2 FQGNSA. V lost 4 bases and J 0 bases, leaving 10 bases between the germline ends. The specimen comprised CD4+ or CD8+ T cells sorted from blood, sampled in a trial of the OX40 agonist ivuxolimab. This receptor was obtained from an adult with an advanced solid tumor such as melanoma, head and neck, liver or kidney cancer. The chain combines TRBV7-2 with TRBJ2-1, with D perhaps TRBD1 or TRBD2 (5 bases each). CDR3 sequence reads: CASSSGPSSYNEQFF. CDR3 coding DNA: TGTGCCAGCAGCTCGGGACCAAGCTCCTACAATGAGCAGTTCTTC.